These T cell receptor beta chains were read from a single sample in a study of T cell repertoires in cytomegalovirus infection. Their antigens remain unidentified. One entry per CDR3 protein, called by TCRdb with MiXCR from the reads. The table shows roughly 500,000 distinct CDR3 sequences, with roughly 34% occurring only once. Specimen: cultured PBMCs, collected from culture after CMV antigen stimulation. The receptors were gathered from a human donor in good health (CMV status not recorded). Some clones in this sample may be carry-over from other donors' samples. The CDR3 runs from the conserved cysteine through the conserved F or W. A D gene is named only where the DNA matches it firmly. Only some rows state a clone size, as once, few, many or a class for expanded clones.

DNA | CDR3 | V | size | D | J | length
TGTGCCAGCAGAGACGTATCGACTAGCACAGATACGCAGTATTTT | CASRDVSTSTDTQYF | TRBV7-9 | NA | NA | TRBJ2-3 | 15
TGTGCCAGCAGCCAAGATTTTGCCGGGATGAGAAATGAGCAGTTCTTC | CASSQDFAGMRNEQFF | TRBV14 | NA | NA | TRBJ2-1 | 16
TGTGCCAGTAGTATTAGCAGCCTGAACACTGAAGCTTTCTTT | CASSISSLNTEAFF | TRBV19 | NA | NA | TRBJ1-1 | 14
TGTGCCTGGAAGGGCAGCAATGAGCAGTTCTTC | CAWKGSNEQFF | TRBV30 | NA | NA | TRBJ2-1 | 11
TGTGCCAGCAGCTTGGATTTTCGGACAGGGGGTCATGGCTACACCTTC | CASSLDFRTGGHGYTF | TRBV5-6 | NA | TRBD1 | TRBJ1-2 | 16
TGTGCCAGTAGTGGCGGGACAGGGATTCAAAGCTCCTACAATGAGCAGTTCTTC | CASSGGTGIQSSYNEQFF | TRBV19 | once | TRBD1 | TRBJ2-1 | 18
TGTGCCAGCAGTTTTAGGGGTTCCCGCTCTGGAAACACCATATATTTT | CASSFRGSRSGNTIYF | TRBV7-9 | NA | NA | TRBJ1-3 | 16
TGTGCCAGCAGTTTGGGCGGGACTAGCGGGGGAAGAAATGAGCAGTTCTTC | CASSLGGTSGGRNEQFF | TRBV7-2 | few | TRBD2 | TRBJ2-1 | 17
TGTGCCACACAAAGACTACCAGGGGACATTCAGTACTTC | CATQRLPGDIQYF | TRBV10-3 | NA | NA | TRBJ2-4 | 13
TGCGCCAGCAGCCCGACAGGGGGGATAATGGTCGAGCTGTTTTTT | CASSPTGGIMVELFF | TRBV5-1 | NA | TRBD1 | TRBJ2-2 | 15
TGTGCCAGCAGCGCACGGGACAGACTATACTACAATGAGCAGTTCTTC | CASSARDRLYYNEQFF | TRBV5-4 | NA | TRBD1 | TRBJ2-1 | 16
TGTGCCAGCAGCCCCCAGACAGAAAACTATGGCTACACCTTC | CASSPQTENYGYTF | TRBV7-2 | few | NA | TRBJ1-2 | 14
TGTGCCAGCAGCCCTGCGACTAGCGCCAACATTCAGTACTTC | CASSPATSANIQYF | TRBV7-2 | many | TRBD2 | TRBJ2-4 | 14
TGTGCCAGCAGTTTATCAGCGGGAAAAAACATTCAGTACTTC | CASSLSAGKNIQYF | TRBV12-3/TRBV12-4 | NA | TRBD2 | TRBJ2-4 | 14
TGTGCCACCAAAACAGGGAATTCACCCCTCCACTTT | CATKTGNSPLHF | TRBV7-9 | NA | NA | TRBJ1-6 | 12
TGTGCCAGCAGCCAAGATCGGGGTAGCGGGACCTACGAGCAGTACTTC | CASSQDRGSGTYEQYF | TRBV4-2 | few | TRBD2 | TRBJ2-7 | 16
TGTGCCAGCACGGGACCCATGAGGGGCATTCAGTACTTC | CASTGPMRGIQYF | TRBV6-2/TRBV6-3 | NA | NA | TRBJ2-4 | 13
TGCGCCAGCAGCCTCGGGACAGGGGCCGGGATCTTTAACTATGGCTACACCTTC | CASSLGTGAGIFNYGYTF | TRBV5-1 | NA | TRBD1 | TRBJ1-2 | 18
TGCGCCAGCAGCTTGGATTGGGAGCAGTTCTTC | CASSLDWEQFF | TRBV5-1 | NA | NA | TRBJ2-1 | 11
TGTGCCAGCAGCGTAGGTGGGAGTGGAGAGACCCAGTACTTC | CASSVGGSGETQYF | TRBV9 | once | NA | TRBJ2-5 | 14
TGTGCCAGCAGCTTAGTATCCGGGGGCGGGGTTACGCAGTATTTT | CASSLVSGGGVTQYF | TRBV7-2 | many | NA | TRBJ2-3 | 15
TGTGCCAGCAGGGCTCAGATCGCTGGAAACACCATATATTTT | CASRAQIAGNTIYF | TRBV28 | NA | NA | TRBJ1-3 | 14
TGTGCCAGCAGTCCCTCCCTAGCATCTTTAGCCAAAAACATTCAGTACTTC | CASSPSLASLAKNIQYF | TRBV28 | few | NA | TRBJ2-4 | 17
TGCGCCAGCAGCCAAGCCGGACAGGTCTATAATTCACCCCTCCACTTT | CASSQAGQVYNSPLHF | TRBV4-1 | few | TRBD1 | TRBJ1-6 | 16
TGTGCCAGCAGCGTAGAGTGGGAAAAAGAGACCCAGTACTTC | CASSVEWEKETQYF | TRBV9 | NA | NA | TRBJ2-5 | 14
TGTGCCAGCAGGGACTACTCTTACAATGAGCAGTTCTTC | CASRDYSYNEQFF | TRBV7-2 | few | NA | TRBJ2-1 | 13
TGCGCCAGCAGCCAAGACCAGGGACAGGGATACACTGAAGCTTTCTTT | CASSQDQGQGYTEAFF | TRBV4-3 | NA | TRBD1 | TRBJ1-1 | 16